The 14 T cell receptor beta chains reported below all come from one sample, sequenced in a study of CD8+ T cells in alopecia areata. cDNA prepared by RNA extraction and subsequent reverse transcription served as the template for sequencing. Generated by immunoSEQ multiplex PCR, the TCRdb table keeps only in-frame clones and is missing some. The sample shows 120,000 or so clones, about 50% of them seen only once. Sequencing was carried out using NKG2D-low CD8+ T cells sorted from blood. Source of these receptors: a human donor with alopecia areata.

The V and J genes are TRBV5-1 and TRBJ1-2; D gene uncertain. Germline V gives CDR1 SGHRS, CDR2 YFSETQ. The V end was cut by 4 bases, the J end by 3 bases, with 10 bases between. The CDR3 runs 13 residues. CDR3 in DNA: TGCGCCAGCAGCCTTTCTTCAGACTATGGCTACACCTTC. The encoded protein is CASSLSSDYGYTF.

This rearrangement joins TRBV29-1 to TRBJ1-2; D is undetermined. Germline V CDR1 and CDR2: SQVTM, ANQGSEA. CDR3 length: 13 amino acids. V lost 5 bases to trimming and J lost 3 bases, with 13 bases between them. Here the CDR3 reads CSVSGSSHYGYTF. In DNA, the CDR3 is TGCAGCGTTTCCGGCAGCTCCCACTATGGCTACACCTTC.

The chain joins TRBV30 to TRBJ1-1; D unclear. CDR3 length equals 11 residues. Germline lookup yields CDR1 GTSNPN and CDR2 SVGIG (reference sequence). Between the trimmed V and J ends, which lost 4 bases and 8 bases, there was a span of 11 bases. CDR3 nucleotide sequence: TGTGCCTGGAATTATGAATTGGAAGCTTTCTTT. It yields the protein CAWNYELEAFF. The complete variable domain, with remaining parts taken from reference TRBV30 and TRBJ1-1, reads SQTIHQWPATLVQPVGSPLSLECTVEGTSNPNLYWYRQAAGRGLQLLFYSVGIGQISSEVPQNLSASRPQDRQFILSSKKLLLSDSGFYLCAWNYELEAFFGQGTRLTVV.

This clone was counted between two and nine times. This rearrangement joins TRBV6-5 to TRBJ2-5; D is uncertain. Per germline, CDR1 MNHEY and CDR2 SVGAGI. Trimming cost V 4 bases and J 1 base, with 13 bases left between them. The CDR3 is 15 residues long. The CDR3 DNA reads TGTGCCAGCAGTTTGGGGTACGGCGGCCAAGAGACCCAGTACTTC. Protein product: CASSLGYGGQETQYF.

The rearrangement uses TRBV29-1 and TRBJ2-7; D uncertain. This CDR3 has 11 amino acids. Germline loops: CDR1 SQVTM, CDR2 ANQGSEA. The V end lost 4 bases, the J end lost 4 bases, and 8 bases lay between the germline ends. In nucleotides, the CDR3 is TGCAGCGTTGTTTCGAAATACGAGCAGTACTTC. Translating it yields CSVVSKYEQYF.

The genes are TRBV4-1 and TRBJ1-1; no firm D call. This CDR3 contains 14 residues. Germline V gene sequence: CDR1 MGHRA, CDR2 YSYEKL. V was pared by 1 base and J by 4 bases, with 10 bases between. CDR3 bases: TGCGCCAGCAGCCAAGGTCAGGAGGGCACTGAAGCTTTCTTT. Encoded protein: CASSQGQEGTEAFF.

The J gene is TRBJ2-3, the V gene TRBV27, with D unresolved. The V gene lost 8 bases and the J gene lost 2 bases, with 5 bases spanning the gap. Per germline, CDR1 MNHEY and CDR2 SMNVEV (reference sequence). The CDR3 is made up of 11 amino acids. This chain's CDR3 is CASVYTDTQYF. The CDR3 DNA reads TGTGCCAGCGTGTACACAGATACGCAGTATTTT.

J is TRBJ2-5 and V is TRBV9; 12 bases agree with TRBD2. Germline V gene data show CDR1 as SGDLS and CDR2 as YYNGEE. The CDR3 is 17 amino acids. Trimming removed 0 bases from V and 4 bases from J; junction bases left unmatched: 7. CDR3 region: CASSVVVLAGGGETQYF. The CDR3 region has the DNA TGTGCCAGCAGCGTAGTAGTCCTAGCGGGAGGGGGAGAGACCCAGTACTTC.

V is TRBV11-2 and J is TRBJ2-2, with TRBD2 matching 9 bases. CDR3 length equals 17 residues. CDR1 and CDR2 from the germline V gene are SGHAT and FQNNGV. V lost 4 bases, J lost 1 base, and 7 bases stayed unmatched. The CDR3 sequence is CASSSTRLAENTGELFF. Here the CDR3 DNA reads TGTGCCAGCAGCTCGACCCGACTAGCGGAGAACACCGGGGAGCTGTTTTTT.

This clone appeared a few times. The chain links TRBV19 to TRBJ2-7; 8 nucleotides align to TRBD2. This CDR3 contains 14 residues. V shed 5 bases and J 0 bases; nucleotides not matched to a gene: 3. The germline gives CDR1 LNHDA, CDR2 SQIVND (reference sequence). The CDR3 loop reads CASSGSGSSYEQYF. The CDR3 DNA follows: TGTGCCAGTAGTGGGAGCGGGAGCTCCTACGAGCAGTACTTC.

This clone was seen only once. The chain couples TRBV30 to TRBJ2-6, with D perhaps assigned TRBD1 or TRBD2 (5 bases each). This CDR3 is 16 amino acids long. Germline values: CDR1 GTSNPN, CDR2 SVGIG (reference sequence). V shed 1 base and J shed 0 bases, with 10 bases lying between them. The CDR3 DNA is TGTGCCTGGAGTGGGGACGCCGGCTCTGGGGCCAACGTCCTGACTTTC. It translates to CAWSGDAGSGANVLTF.

This clone was counted a few times. The chain links TRBV7-9 to TRBJ2-7, with 8 nucleotides matching TRBD1. Germline V gives CDR1 SEHNR, CDR2 FQNEAQ (reference sequence). This CDR3 is built from 15 residues. Trimming removed 1 base from V and 5 bases from J; junction bases left unmatched: 7. CDR3 protein: CASSLDRGMIDEQYF. The CDR3 DNA sequence: TGTGCCAGCAGCTTAGACAGGGGGATGATCGACGAGCAGTACTTC.

The V gene is TRBV19, the J gene TRBJ2-1, with D possibly being TRBD2 (6 bases). Deletions cut 1 base from V and 12 bases from J, with 19 bases between. Looked up from germline, CDR1 is LNHDA and CDR2 is SQIVND (reference sequence). The CDR3 contains 15 residues. CDR3 protein: CASSIGAGLSKGQFF. CDR3 DNA: TGTGCCAGTAGTATAGGGGCGGGGCTTTCGAAGGGGCAGTTCTTC.

This clone was recorded a few times. The V call is TRBV29-1, the J call TRBJ2-5, with 9 bases identical to TRBD2. The CDR3 loop spans 18 amino acids. Germline V lookup: CDR1 SQVTM, CDR2 ANQGSEA. J was trimmed by 0 bases and V by 0 bases; bases with no gene match: 11. The CDR3 DNA is TGCAGCGTTGAAGATCCCTCGACTAGCGGAGCTCACCAAGAGACCCAGTACTTC. Protein sequence: CSVEDPSTSGAHQETQYF. The full variable domain, completed using reference TRBV29-1 and TRBJ2-5, is SAVISQKPSRDICQRGTSLTIQCQVDSQVTMMFWYRQQPGQSLTLIATANQGSEATYESGFVIDKFPISRPNLTFSTLTVSNMSPEDSSIYLCSVEDPSTSGAHQETQYFGPGTRLLVL.